The present TCR beta chain was sequenced within a study of PD-L1 blockade in urothelial cancer. The overall study: Prior exposure to chemotherapy in patients amounted to 0 to 3 regimens received. Analyses used blood from 3 weeks (second dose) and 6 weeks after treatment start.

Sequenced by immunoSEQ multiplex PCR; TCRdb stores in-frame clones only, minus some. The repertoire includes around 30,000 clones, roughly 84% of them detected once, and less than 40% sits in the top ten. Locally advanced or metastatic urothelial carcinoma was present in patients. Study-wide findings and caveats: Enhanced expansion of tumor-associated blood clones at 3 weeks characterized durable-benefit patients.

Points on this clone: Its antigen is not known.

The CDR3 runs 17 residues. V dropped 4 bases and J dropped 4; count of bases not matched to a gene: 11. Germline assignment: CDR1 SGHRS and CDR2 YFSETQ. The specimen comprised PBMCs, sampled around atezolizumab (anti-PD-L1) treatment. The source is a man in his sixties with urothelial cancer. This chain links TRBV5-1 with TRBJ1-1; the match to TRBD1 covers 12 bases. CDR3 amino acids: CASSKTGQGAMVTEAFF. The CDR3 coding sequence is TGCGCCAGCAGCAAGACGGGACAGGGGGCGATGGTCACTGAAGCTTTCTTT.